This T cell receptor (beta chain) was retrieved from a study of T cells in Graves' hyperthyroidism and ophthalmopathy. Study results and caveats: Ophthalmopathy stood apart from stable hyperthyroidism in a 13 V-J model. Most expanded thyroid clonotypes above 0.001 also appeared in blood.

RNA transcripts yielded amplified TCR beta CDR3 regions. The primer set for the first-round RT-PCR of the TCR CDR3 was HTBI. TCRdb re-derived calls from the multiplex PCR reads in MiXCR, one entry per CDR3 protein. The top ten hold approximately 8.2% of the sample, which has a few hundred thousand distinct CDR3 sequences, around 45% seen once. When ophthalmopathy did not progress within 18 months, Graves' hyperthyroidism was considered stable. Diagnostic assessment was based on clinical symptoms, serum thyroxine and TRAb, thyroid ultrasound and orbital computed tomography. A word on this clonotype: The antigen remains undetermined.

The CDR3 totals 14 residues. V was cut by 4 bases and J by 8 bases, with 14 bases left in between. In germline, CDR1 is SNHLY, CDR2 FYNNEI. The sample was peripheral blood or thyroid tissue (not recorded which). The clonotype originates from a young woman with Graves' hyperthyroidism. The chain employs TRBV2 and TRBJ1-4; possible D gene TRBD1, 6 bases. The CDR3 DNA follows: TGTGCCAGCAGTGTCAAGGGGGGGTGGGAAAAACTGTTTTTT. It yields the protein CASSVKGGWEKLFF.